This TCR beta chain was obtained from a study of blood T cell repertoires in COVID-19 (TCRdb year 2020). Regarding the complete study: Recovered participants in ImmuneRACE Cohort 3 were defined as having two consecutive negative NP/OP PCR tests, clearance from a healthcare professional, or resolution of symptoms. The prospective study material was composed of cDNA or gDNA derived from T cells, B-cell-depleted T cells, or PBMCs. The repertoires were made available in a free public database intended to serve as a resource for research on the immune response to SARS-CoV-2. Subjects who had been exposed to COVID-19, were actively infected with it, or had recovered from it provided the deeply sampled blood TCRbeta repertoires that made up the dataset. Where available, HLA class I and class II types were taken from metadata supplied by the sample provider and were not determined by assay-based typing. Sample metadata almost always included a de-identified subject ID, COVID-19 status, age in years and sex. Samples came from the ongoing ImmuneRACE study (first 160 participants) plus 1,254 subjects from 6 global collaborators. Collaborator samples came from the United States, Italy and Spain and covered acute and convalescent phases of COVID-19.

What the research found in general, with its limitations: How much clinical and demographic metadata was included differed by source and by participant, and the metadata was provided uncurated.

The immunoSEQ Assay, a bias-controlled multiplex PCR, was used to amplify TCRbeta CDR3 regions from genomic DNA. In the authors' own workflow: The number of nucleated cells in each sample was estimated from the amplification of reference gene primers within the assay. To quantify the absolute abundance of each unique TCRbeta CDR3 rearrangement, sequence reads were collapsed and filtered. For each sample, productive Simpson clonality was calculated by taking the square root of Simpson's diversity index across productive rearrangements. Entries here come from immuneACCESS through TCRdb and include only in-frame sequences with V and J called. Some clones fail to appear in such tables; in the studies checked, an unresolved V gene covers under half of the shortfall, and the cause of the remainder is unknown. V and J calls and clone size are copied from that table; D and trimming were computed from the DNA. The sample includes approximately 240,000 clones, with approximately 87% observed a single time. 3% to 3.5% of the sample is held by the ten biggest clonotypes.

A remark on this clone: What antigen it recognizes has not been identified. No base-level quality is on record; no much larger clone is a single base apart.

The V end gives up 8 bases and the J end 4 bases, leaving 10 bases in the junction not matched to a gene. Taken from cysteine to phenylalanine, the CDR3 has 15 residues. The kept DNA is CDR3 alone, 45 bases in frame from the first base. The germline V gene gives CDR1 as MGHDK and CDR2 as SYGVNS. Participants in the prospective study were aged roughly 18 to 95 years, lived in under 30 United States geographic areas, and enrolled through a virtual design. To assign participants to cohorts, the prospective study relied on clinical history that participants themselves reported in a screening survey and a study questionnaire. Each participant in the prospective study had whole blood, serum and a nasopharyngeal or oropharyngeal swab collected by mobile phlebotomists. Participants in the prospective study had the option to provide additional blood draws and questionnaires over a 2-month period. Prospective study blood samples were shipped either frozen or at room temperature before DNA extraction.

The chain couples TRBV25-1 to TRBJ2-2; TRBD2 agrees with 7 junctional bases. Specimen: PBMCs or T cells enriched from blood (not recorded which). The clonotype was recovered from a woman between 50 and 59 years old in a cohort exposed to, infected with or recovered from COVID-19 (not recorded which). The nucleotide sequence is TGTGCCAGCGGGAACCGCGGCGGGGGCACCGGGGAGCTGTTTTTT. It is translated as CASGNRGGGTGELFF.